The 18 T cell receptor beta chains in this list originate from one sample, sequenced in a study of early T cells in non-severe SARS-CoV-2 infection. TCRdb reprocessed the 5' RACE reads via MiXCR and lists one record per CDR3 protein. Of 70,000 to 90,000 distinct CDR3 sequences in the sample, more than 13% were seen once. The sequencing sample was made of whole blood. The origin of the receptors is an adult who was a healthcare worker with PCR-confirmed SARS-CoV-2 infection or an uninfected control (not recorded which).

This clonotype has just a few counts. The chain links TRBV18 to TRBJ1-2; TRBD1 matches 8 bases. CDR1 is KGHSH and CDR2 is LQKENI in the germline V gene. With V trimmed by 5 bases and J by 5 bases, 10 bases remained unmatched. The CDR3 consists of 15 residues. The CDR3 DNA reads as TGTGCCAGCTCAGAAGACAGGGGAGATGATTATGGCTACACCTTC. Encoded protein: CASSEDRGDDYGYTF.

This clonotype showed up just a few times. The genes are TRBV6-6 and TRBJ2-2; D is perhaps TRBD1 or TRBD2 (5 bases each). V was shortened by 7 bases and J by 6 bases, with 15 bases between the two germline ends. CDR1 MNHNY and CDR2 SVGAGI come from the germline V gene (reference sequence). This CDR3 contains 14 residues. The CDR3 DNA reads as TGTGCCAGCACGAGGGACGTTTCCCCCGGGGAGCTGTTTTTT. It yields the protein CASTRDVSPGELFF.

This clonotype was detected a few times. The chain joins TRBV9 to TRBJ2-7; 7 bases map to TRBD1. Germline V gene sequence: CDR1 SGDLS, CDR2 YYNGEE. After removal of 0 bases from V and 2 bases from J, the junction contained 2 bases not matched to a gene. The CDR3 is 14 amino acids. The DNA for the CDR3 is TGTGCCAGCAGCGTAGGGACAGGCACCTACGAGCAGTACTTC. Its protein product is CASSVGTGTYEQYF.

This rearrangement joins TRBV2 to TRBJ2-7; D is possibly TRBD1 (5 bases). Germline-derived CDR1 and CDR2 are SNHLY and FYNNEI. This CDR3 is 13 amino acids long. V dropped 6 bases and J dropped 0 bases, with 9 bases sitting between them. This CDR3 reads CASRDTSSYEQYF. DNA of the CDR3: TGTGCCAGCAGGGACACCAGCTCCTACGAGCAGTACTTC.

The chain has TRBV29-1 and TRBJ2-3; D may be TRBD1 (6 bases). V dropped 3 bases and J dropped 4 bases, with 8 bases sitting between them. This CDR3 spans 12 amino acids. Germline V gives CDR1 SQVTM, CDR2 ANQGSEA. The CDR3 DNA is TGCAGCGTTGAGGCAGGGGCAGATACGCAGTATTTT. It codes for CSVEAGADTQYF.

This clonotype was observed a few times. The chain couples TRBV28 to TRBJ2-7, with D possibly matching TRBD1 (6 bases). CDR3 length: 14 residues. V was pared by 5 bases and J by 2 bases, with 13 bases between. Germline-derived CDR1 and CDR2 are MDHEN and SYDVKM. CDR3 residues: CASSGPGQPYEQYF. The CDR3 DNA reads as TGTGCCAGCAGTGGACCGGGACAACCCTACGAGCAGTACTTC.

The CDR3 DNA sequence: TGTGCCAGCAGTCCCCGCCACAGGGTGGGTTCAGATACGCAGTATTTT. Amino acid sequence: CASSPRHRVGSDTQYF. The chain employs TRBV12-3 or TRBV12-4 and TRBJ2-3; perhaps TRBD1 as D (6 bases). V gave up 5 bases and J gave up 4 bases, with 19 bases separating them. The CDR3 is made up of 16 amino acids.

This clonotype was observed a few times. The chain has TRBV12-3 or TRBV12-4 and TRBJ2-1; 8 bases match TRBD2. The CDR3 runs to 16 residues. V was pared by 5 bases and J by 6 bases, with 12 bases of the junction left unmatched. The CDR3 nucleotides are TGTGCCAGCAGTAGCCACTCAACGGGAGGGCCCAATGAGCAGTTCTTC. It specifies CASSSHSTGGPNEQFF.

Written as DNA, the CDR3 is TGTGCTAGTTCCCGAACTAGCGGGAGCTCGAATGAGCAGTTCTTC. This sequence encodes CASSRTSGSSNEQFF. The chain couples TRBV12-5 to TRBJ2-1; 11 bases align to TRBD2. The germline V gene has CDR1 LGHNT and CDR2 FRNRAP. The trim removed 8 bases at V and 7 bases at J, leaving 10 bases unmatched. This CDR3 has 15 residues.

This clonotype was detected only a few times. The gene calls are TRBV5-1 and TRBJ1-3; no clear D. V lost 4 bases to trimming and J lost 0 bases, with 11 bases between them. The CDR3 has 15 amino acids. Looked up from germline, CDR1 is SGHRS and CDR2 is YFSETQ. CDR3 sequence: CASSAGSSSGNTIYF. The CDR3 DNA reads TGCGCCAGCAGCGCCGGGTCGAGCTCTGGAAACACCATATATTTT.

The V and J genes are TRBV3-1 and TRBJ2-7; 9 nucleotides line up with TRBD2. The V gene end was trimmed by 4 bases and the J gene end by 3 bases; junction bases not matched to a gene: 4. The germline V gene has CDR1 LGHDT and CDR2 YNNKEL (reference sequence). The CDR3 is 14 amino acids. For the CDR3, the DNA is TGTGCCAGCAGCCTGACTAGCGGAGGCTACGAGCAGTACTTC. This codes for CASSLTSGGYEQYF.

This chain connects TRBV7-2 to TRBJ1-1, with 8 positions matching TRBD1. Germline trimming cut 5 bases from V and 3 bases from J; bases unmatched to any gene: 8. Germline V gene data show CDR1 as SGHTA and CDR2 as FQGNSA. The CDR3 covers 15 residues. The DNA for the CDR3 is TGTGCCAGCAGCCTCACACAGGGGGTGCACACTGAAGCTTTCTTT. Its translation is CASSLTQGVHTEAFF.

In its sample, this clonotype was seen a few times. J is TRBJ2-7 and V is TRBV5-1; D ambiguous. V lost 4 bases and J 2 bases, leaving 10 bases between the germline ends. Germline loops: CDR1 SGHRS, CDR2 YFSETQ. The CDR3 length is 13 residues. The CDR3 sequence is CASSPGSPYEQYF. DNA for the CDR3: TGCGCCAGCAGCCCCGGGTCCCCCTACGAGCAGTACTTC.

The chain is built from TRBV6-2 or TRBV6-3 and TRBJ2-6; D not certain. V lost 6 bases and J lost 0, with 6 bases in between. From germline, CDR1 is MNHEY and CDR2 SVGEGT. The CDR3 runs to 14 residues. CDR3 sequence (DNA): TGTGCCAGCAGGATGAACTCTGGGGCCAACGTCCTGACTTTC. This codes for CASRMNSGANVLTF.

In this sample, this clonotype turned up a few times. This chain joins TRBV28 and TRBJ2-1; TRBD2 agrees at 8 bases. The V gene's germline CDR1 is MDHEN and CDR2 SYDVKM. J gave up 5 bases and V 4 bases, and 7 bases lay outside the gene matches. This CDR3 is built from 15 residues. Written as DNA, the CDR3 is TGTGCCAGCAGTTACCCGGGACTAGAGCACAATGAGCAGTTCTTC. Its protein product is CASSYPGLEHNEQFF.

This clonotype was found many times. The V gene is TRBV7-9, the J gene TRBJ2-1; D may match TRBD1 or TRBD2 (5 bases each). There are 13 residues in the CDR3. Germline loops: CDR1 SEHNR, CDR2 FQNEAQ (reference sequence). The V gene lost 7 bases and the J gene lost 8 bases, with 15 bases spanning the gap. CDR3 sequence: CASTSGGMDEQFF. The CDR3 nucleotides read TGTGCCAGCACCTCTGGGGGTATGGATGAGCAGTTCTTC. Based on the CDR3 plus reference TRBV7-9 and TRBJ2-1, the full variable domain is DTGVSQNPRHKITKRGQNVTFRCDPISEHNRLYWYRQTLGQGPEFLTYFQNEAQLEKSRLLSDRFSAERPKGSFSTLEIQRTEQGDSAMYLCASTSGGMDEQFFGPGTRLTVL.

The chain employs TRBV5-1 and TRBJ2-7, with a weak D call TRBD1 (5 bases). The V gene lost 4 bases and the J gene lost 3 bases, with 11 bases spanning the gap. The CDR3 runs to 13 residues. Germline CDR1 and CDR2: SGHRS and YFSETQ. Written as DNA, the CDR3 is TGCGCCAGCAGCGAGGACAACTACTACGAGCAGTACTTC. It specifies CASSEDNYYEQYF.

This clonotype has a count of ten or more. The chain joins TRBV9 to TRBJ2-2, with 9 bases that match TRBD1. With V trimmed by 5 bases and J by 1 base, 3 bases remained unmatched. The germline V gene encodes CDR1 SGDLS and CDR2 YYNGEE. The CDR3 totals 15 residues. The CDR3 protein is CASRGTGLNTGELFF. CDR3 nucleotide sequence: TGTGCCAGCAGGGGGACAGGGCTGAACACCGGGGAGCTGTTTTTT.